These T cell receptor beta chains were read from a single sample in a study of T cells in Graves' hyperthyroidism and ophthalmopathy. TCRdb analysed the multiplex PCR reads with MiXCR anew, one entry per CDR3 protein. The table lists about 260,000 distinct CDR3 sequences, 20% to 25% of them singletons. The sample taken for sequencing was blood. The receptors were sampled from a man in his thirties or forties with Graves' ophthalmopathy. Both conserved end residues are part of each CDR3. Fields, in order: V gene, J gene, CDR3 protein.

>TRBV15|TRBJ1-3
CATSTWDRGSGGNTIYF
>TRBV5-1|TRBJ2-7
CASSLGGTGVREQYF
>TRBV2|TRBJ2-5
CASGQGEETQYF
>TRBV20-1|TRBJ2-1
CSARRASGRSNEQFF
>TRBV11-2|TRBJ2-3
CASYWDGGTDTQYF
>TRBV24-1|TRBJ2-1
CATSDLSGRVGEQFF
>TRBV25-1|TRBJ1-1
CASSKTGLTEAFF
>TRBV5-1|TRBJ1-5
CASSPTGINQPQHF
>TRBV10-2|TRBJ2-1
CASSDKARYNEQFF
>TRBV27|TRBJ1-1
CASSSLQGPAFF
>TRBV6-2/TRBV6-3|TRBJ2-5
CASSRPASGRPQETQYF
>TRBV10-3|TRBJ2-7
CASQDISYEQYF
>TRBV20-1|TRBJ1-2
CSGGGSNYGYTF
>TRBV10-1|TRBJ2-3
CASREDGTDTQYF
>TRBV7-2|TRBJ2-1
CASSLQGGNGQFF
>TRBV19|TRBJ2-7
CASSISAGETYEQYF
>TRBV30|TRBJ2-7
CASNRGDFSYEQYF
>TRBV18|TRBJ2-5
CASSPRRGETQYF
>TRBV12-5|TRBJ2-3
CASGSAASTDTQYF
>TRBV11-3|TRBJ2-3
CASSFGLADTDTQYF
>TRBV3-1|TRBJ2-1
CASSPAVTRGVVNEQFF
>TRBV20-1|TRBJ2-7
CSAVPGTGGSYEQYF
>TRBV10-1|TRBJ2-3
CASSESIGTSVWGTDTQYF
>TRBV2|TRBJ2-5
CASRRTAQETQYF
>TRBV30|TRBJ1-1
CAWSVSLGGRAEAFF
>TRBV5-1|TRBJ2-5
CASSLALAGEETQYF
>TRBV7-9|TRBJ2-5
CASSHIFGETQYF
>TRBV6-1|TRBJ1-5
CASSEGKTVYSNQPQHF
>TRBV28|TRBJ1-6
CASRPGQGASLLHF
>TRBV11-1|TRBJ2-1
CASSLWASGGDEQFF
>TRBV18|TRBJ1-5
CASSPGPSNQPQHF
>TRBV28|TRBJ2-1
CASTLVQGGNEQFF
>TRBV29-1|TRBJ2-1
CSVDRLLGTEQFF